This T cell receptor (beta chain) comes out of a study of T cell repertoires in cytomegalovirus infection. Study summary: Indications came from public TCR beta signatures; they pointed to CMV infection and to a matching HLA type.

Study outcomes and limitations: Cumulative public TCR beta family frequency identified CMV carriers with the relevant HLA.

This clonotype appeared many times. Its antigen is not identified. One entry per CDR3 protein results from TCRdb running MiXCR on the reads. This table holds 560,000 or so distinct CDR3 sequences, 16% found once. The CDR3 length is 13 residues. Germline loops: CDR1 SGHTA, CDR2 FQGNSA. Trimming pared 4 bases from V and 6 bases from J, leaving 13 bases between. This clonotype was obtained from a human donor in good health (CMV status not recorded). Some clones in this sample may be carry-over from other donors' samples. Specimen: CD8+ T cells from PBMCs. The V and J genes are TRBV7-2 and TRBJ2-7; possibly TRBD2 for D (6 bases). The CDR3 is CASSSHGGGEQYF. CDR3 bases: TGTGCCAGCAGCTCCCACGGGGGAGGCGAGCAGTACTTC.